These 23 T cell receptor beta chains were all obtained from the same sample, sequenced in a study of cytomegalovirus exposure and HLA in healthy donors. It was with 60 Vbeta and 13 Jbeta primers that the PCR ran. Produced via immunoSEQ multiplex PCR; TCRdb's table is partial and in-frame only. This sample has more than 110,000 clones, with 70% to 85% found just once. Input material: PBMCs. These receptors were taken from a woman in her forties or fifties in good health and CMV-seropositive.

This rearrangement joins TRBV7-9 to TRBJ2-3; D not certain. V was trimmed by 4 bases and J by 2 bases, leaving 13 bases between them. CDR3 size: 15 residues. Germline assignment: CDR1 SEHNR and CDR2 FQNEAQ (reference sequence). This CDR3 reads CASSSLESYTDTQYF. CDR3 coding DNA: TGTGCCAGCAGCTCGCTAGAGTCGTACACAGATACGCAGTATTTT.

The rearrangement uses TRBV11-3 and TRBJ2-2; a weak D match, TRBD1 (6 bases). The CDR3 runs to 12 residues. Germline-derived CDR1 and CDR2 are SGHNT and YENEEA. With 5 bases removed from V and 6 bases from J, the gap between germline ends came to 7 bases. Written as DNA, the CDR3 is TGTGCCAGCAGCCGACAGGCCGGGGAGCTGTTTTTT. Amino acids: CASSRQAGELFF.

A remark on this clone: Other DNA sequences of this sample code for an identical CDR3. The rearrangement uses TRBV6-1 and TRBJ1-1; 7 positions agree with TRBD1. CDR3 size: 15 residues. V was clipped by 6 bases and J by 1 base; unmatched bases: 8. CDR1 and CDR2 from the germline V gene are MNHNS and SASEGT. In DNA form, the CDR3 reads TGTGCCAGCAGCTCCTGGAACAGGGGGAACACTGAAGCTTTCTTT. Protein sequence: CASSSWNRGNTEAFF.

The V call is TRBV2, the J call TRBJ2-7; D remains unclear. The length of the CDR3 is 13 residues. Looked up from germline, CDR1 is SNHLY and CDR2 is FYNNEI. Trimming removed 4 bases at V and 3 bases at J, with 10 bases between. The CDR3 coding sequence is TGTGCCAGCAGTGCCTTACAGCTCTACGAGCAGTACTTC. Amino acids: CASSALQLYEQYF.

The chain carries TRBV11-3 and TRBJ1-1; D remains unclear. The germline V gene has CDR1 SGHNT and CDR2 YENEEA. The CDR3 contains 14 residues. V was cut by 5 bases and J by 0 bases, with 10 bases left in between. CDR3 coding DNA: TGTGCCAGCAGCGTGGGGAGAATGAACACTGAAGCTTTCTTT. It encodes CASSVGRMNTEAFF.

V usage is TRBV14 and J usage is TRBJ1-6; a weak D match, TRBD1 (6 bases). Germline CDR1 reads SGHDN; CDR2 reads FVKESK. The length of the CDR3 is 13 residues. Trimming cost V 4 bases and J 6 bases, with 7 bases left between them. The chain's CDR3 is CASSPDSNSPLHF. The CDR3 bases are TGTGCCAGCAGCCCGGACAGTAATTCACCCCTCCACTTT. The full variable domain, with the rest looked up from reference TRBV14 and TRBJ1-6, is EAGVTQFPSHSVIEKGQTVTLRCDPISGHDNLYWYRRVMGKEIKFLLHFVKESKQDESGMPNNRFLAERTGGTYSTLKVQPAELEDSGVYFCASSPDSNSPLHFGNGTRLTVT.

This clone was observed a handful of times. CDR3 protein: CASSSGVDEQYF. For the CDR3, the DNA is TGTGCCAGCAGCTCAGGGGTCGACGAGCAGTACTTC. V gene TRBV2 combines with J gene TRBJ2-7, with a weak D call TRBD1 (6 bases). Trimming removed 6 bases at V and 5 bases at J, with 11 bases between. The CDR3 length is 12 residues. The V gene's germline CDR1 is SNHLY and CDR2 FYNNEI.

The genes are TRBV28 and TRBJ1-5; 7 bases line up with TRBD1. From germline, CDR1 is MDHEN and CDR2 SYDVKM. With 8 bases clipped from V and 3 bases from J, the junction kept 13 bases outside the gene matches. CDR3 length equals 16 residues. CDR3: CASAPQGGLHNQPQHF. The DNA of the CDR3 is TGTGCCAGCGCCCCTCAGGGGGGCCTCCACAATCAGCCCCAGCATTTT. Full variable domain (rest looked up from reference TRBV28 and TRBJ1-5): DVKVTQSSRYLVKRTGEKVFLECVQDMDHENMFWYRQDPGLGLRLIYFSYDVKMKEKGDIPEGYSVSREKKERFSLILESASTNQTSMYLCASAPQGGLHNQPQHFGDGTRLSIL.

CDR3 sequence: CASSPTGAYSYEQYF. For the CDR3, the DNA is TGCGCCAGCAGCCCGACAGGGGCTTATTCCTACGAGCAGTACTTC. J is TRBJ2-7 and V is TRBV4-3, with 8 bases identical to TRBD1. J gave up 1 base and V 4 bases, and 6 bases lay outside the gene matches. From germline, CDR1 is LGHNA and CDR2 YSLEER. CDR3 length: 15 residues.

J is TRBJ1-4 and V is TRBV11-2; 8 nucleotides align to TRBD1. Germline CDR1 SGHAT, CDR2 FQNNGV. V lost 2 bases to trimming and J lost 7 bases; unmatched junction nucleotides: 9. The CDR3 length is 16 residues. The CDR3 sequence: CASSLTGGQYGEKLFF. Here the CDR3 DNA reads TGTGCCAGCAGCTTAACAGGGGGACAATATGGTGAAAAACTGTTTTTT.

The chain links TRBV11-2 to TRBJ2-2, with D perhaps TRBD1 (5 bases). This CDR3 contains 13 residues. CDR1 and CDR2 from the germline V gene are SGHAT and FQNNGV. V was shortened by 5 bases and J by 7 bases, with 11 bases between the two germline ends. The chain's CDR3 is CASSPGLLGELFF. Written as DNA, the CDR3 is TGTGCCAGCAGCCCAGGGCTGCTCGGGGAGCTGTTTTTT.

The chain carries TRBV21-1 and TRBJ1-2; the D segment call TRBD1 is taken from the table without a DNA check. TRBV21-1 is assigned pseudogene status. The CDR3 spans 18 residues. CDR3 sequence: CASSKEKERNGRVNGYTF. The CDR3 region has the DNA TGTGCCAGCAGCAAAGAAAAGGAAAGGAACGGCAGGGTTAACGGCTACACCTTC.

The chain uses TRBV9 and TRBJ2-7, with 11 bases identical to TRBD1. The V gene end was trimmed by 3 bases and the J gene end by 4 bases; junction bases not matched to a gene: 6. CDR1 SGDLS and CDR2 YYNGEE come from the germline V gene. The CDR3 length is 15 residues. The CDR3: CASSALGTGGYEQYF. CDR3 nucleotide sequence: TGTGCCAGCAGCGCGCTGGGGACAGGGGGATACGAGCAGTACTTC.

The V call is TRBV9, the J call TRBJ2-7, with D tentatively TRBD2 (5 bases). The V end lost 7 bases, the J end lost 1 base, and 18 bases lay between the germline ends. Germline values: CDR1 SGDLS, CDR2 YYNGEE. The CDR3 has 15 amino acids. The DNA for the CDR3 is TGTGCCAGCTCTCCTCAAATTGGACTTTCCTACGAGCAGTACTTC. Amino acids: CASSPQIGLSYEQYF.

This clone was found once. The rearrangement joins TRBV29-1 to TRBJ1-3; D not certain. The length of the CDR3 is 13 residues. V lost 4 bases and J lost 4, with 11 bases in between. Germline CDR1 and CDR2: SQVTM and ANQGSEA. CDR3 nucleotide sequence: TGCAGCGTTGTCGGGGTAGAAGGAAACACCATATATTTT. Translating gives CSVVGVEGNTIYF.

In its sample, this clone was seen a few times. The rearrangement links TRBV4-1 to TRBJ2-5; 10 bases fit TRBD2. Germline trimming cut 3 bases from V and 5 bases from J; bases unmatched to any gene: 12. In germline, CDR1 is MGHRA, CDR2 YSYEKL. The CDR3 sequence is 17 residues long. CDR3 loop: CASSQASGGRMKETQYF. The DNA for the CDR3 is TGCGCCAGCAGCCAGGCTAGCGGGGGAAGGATGAAGGAGACCCAGTACTTC.

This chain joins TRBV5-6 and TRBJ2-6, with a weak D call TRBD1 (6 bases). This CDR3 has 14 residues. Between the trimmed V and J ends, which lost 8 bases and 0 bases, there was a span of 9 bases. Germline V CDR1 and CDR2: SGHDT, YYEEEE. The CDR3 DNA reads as TGTGCCAGTGAGGACAGCTCTGGGGCCAACGTCCTGACTTTC. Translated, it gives CASEDSSGANVLTF. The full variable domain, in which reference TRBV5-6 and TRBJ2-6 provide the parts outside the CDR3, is DAGVTQSPTHLIKTRGQQVTLRCSPKSGHDTVSWYQQALGQGPQFIFQYYEEEERQRGNFPDRFSGHQFPNYSSELNVNALLLGDSALYLCASEDSSGANVLTFGAGSRLTVL.

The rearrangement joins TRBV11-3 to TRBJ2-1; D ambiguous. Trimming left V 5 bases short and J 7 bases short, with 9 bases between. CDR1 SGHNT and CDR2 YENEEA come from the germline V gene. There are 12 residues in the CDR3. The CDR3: CASSMSRNEQFF. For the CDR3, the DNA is TGTGCCAGCAGCATGTCCAGGAATGAGCAGTTCTTC.

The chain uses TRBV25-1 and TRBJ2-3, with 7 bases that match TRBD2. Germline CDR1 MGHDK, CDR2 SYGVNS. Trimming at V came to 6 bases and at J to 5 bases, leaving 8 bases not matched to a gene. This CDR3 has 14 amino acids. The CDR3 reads CASRGDYPGDTQYF. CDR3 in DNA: TGTGCCAGCAGGGGGGACTATCCTGGAGATACGCAGTATTTT.

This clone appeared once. CDR3 loop: CASSESGQPYVGYTF. The DNA of the CDR3 is TGTGCCAGCAGTGAATCTGGACAACCGTATGTTGGCTACACCTTC. The chain combines TRBV2 with TRBJ1-2; D is possibly TRBD1 (5 bases). The CDR3 contains 15 residues. V was cut by 2 bases and J by 7 bases, with 17 bases left in between. CDR1 is SNHLY, CDR2 FYNNEI, per germline.

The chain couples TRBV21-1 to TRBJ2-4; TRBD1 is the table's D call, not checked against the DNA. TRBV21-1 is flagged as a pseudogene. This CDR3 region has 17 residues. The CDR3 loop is CASSKAPWTGEKRIQYF. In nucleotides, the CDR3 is TGTGCCAGCAGCAAAGCCCCTTGGACAGGGGAGAAACGGATTCAGTACTTC.

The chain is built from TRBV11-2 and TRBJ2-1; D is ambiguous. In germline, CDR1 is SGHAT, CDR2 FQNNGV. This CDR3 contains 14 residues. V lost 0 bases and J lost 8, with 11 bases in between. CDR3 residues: CASSLEPEVDEQFF. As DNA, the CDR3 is TGTGCCAGCAGCTTAGAGCCCGAGGTCGATGAGCAGTTCTTC.

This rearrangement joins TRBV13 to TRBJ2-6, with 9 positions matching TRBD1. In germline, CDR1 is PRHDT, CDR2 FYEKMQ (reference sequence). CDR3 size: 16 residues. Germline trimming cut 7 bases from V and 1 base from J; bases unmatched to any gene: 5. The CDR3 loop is CASTQGTGSGANVLTF. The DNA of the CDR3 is TGTGCCAGCACCCAGGGGACAGGGTCTGGGGCCAACGTCCTGACTTTC.